These 5 T cell receptor beta chains share one sample of origin, sequenced in a study of tumor-infiltrating lymphocytes in oesophageal squamous cell carcinoma. TCRdb reprocessed the PCR reads with MiXCR, giving one entry per CDR3 protein. The sample lists 15,000 to 20,000 distinct CDR3 sequences, 44% seen once, with 40% to 50% in the top ten. The source material was blood. These receptors all stem from a female donor with esophageal squamous cell carcinoma.

The rearrangement uses TRBV11-2 and TRBJ2-7; 7 bases are shared with TRBD1. The DNA matches TRBJ2-5 better at its end, which makes the J call doubtful. The CDR3 is 14 amino acids. Per germline, CDR1 SGHAT and CDR2 FQNNGV. DNA of the CDR3: TGTGCCAGCAGCCCAAATACAGGGGTTGAGACCCAGTACTTC. Its translation: CASSPNTGVETQYF.

The chain couples TRBV5-1 to TRBJ2-1; tentative D call: TRBD2 (6 bases). This CDR3 spans 15 amino acids. Germline V gene sequence: CDR1 SGHRS, CDR2 YFSETQ. Trimming shortened V by 1 base and J by 5 bases, and 13 bases separated the two germline ends. The CDR3 DNA sequence: TGCGCCAGCAGCTTGATTCTGGGCGGGGACAATGAGCAGTTCTTC. It specifies CASSLILGGDNEQFF.

The chain has TRBV11-2 and TRBJ2-1, with D perhaps given as TRBD1 or TRBD2 (5 bases each). Trimming shortened V by 2 bases and J by 3 bases, and 11 bases separated the two germline ends. The CDR3 is 15 residues long. CDR1 is SGHAT, CDR2 FQNNGV, per germline. Here the CDR3 reads CASSLSRGDYNEQFF. In nucleotides, the CDR3 is TGTGCCAGCAGCTTAAGCCGGGGCGACTACAATGAGCAGTTCTTC.

By sample fraction, this clonotype is medium-sized. The chain carries TRBV7-6 and TRBJ1-1; D call uncertain. Trimming cost V 5 bases and J 8 bases, with 9 bases left between them. Germline-derived CDR1 and CDR2 are SGHVS and FNYEAQ. This CDR3 comprises 11 residues. CDR3 coding DNA: TGTGCCAGCAGCCGGGGAAAAGAAGCTTTCTTT. Residues: CASSRGKEAFF.

This clonotype occurred once. Given a much more abundant clone one base away, this may be a read error. The V call is TRBV7-9, the J call TRBJ2-1; D is perhaps TRBD1 or TRBD2 (5 bases each). TRBJ2-7 matches the DNA end more closely, so the J call is doubtful. This CDR3 is 13 amino acids long. CDR1 is SEHNR, CDR2 FQNEAQ, per germline (reference sequence). The CDR3 DNA is TGTGCCAGCAGCCATACGTGGGGGAATGAGCAGTACTTC. Translation gives CASSHTWGNEQYF.